The clone carrying this T cell receptor beta chain was detected only a few times. The antigen remains unidentified. Unique molecular identifiers were present in the TCR beta cDNA libraries. MiXCR, applied by TCRdb to the PCR reads, yields one record per CDR3 protein. The sample gives hundreds of thousands of distinct CDR3 sequences, roughly three fifths of which show up once; around 11% is in the top ten. This record comes from a study of post-analysis software for immune sequencing data. Study-level findings and limits: Among 4 or 5 TRBV segments more frequent in patients than controls were TRBV5-6, TRBV5-1 and TRBV20-1. F measure showed strong co-clustering of same-batch samples.

V gave up 3 bases and J gave up 0 bases, with 11 bases separating them. This CDR3 is built from 15 residues. The rearrangement joins TRBV12-3 or TRBV12-4 to TRBJ2-5; possible D gene TRBD2, 5 bases. Sequencing input: blood. This TCR was recovered from a girl between 2 and 10 years old with multiple sclerosis. The CDR3 is CASSFREAYQETQYF. The DNA of the CDR3 is TGTGCCAGCAGTTTTCGGGAAGCTTACCAAGAGACCCAGTACTTC.